Listed here are 27 T cell receptor beta chains from one sample, sequenced in a study of blood T cell repertoires in COVID-19. Libraries were prepared by immunoSEQ multiplex PCR; TCRdb keeps only in-frame clonotypes and omits some of them. The sample yields hundreds of thousands of clones, about 87% seen once. The sequenced material came from peripheral blood. The origin of the receptors is a man in his 60s with acute or convalescent COVID-19.

V is TRBV6-5 and J is TRBJ2-5; 9 nucleotides agree with TRBD1. CDR1 and CDR2 from the germline V gene are MNHEY and SVGAGI. The trim removed 0 bases at V and 5 bases at J, leaving 4 bases unmatched. The CDR3 is made up of 15 amino acids. CDR3 DNA sequence: TGTGCCAGCAGTTACTCGGGGACAGGGCGGGAGACCCAGTACTTC. Amino acids: CASSYSGTGRETQYF.

This chain's CDR3 is CASSPSTGANTEAFF. The CDR3 nucleotides read TGTGCCAGCAGTCCATCGACAGGGGCGAACACTGAAGCTTTCTTT. The V gene is TRBV28, the J gene TRBJ1-1; TRBD1 matches at 8 bases. Germline V gene data show CDR1 as MDHEN and CDR2 as SYDVKM. This CDR3 comprises 15 residues. After removal of 5 bases from V and 1 base from J, the junction contained 6 bases not matched to a gene.

The chain couples TRBV6-5 to TRBJ2-3; 9 nucleotides align to TRBD2. Germline CDR1 and CDR2: MNHEY and SVGAGI. Trimming took 8 bases from V and 7 from J; bases not matched to a gene: 10. This CDR3 has 14 residues. This CDR3 is CASQGAGGRNTQYF. CDR3 nucleotide sequence: TGTGCCAGCCAGGGAGCGGGGGGCCGGAATACGCAGTATTTT.

V is TRBV2 and J is TRBJ2-3; the D gene is possibly TRBD1 (6 bases). CDR3 length: 15 amino acids. Trimming shortened V by 4 bases and J by 1 base, and 12 bases separated the two germline ends. The germline CDR1 and CDR2 sequences are SNHLY and FYNNEI. The CDR3 nucleotides read TGTGCCAGCAGTGGGGAGAAGGGGGGCACAGATACGCAGTATTTT. It codes for CASSGEKGGTDTQYF. Full variable domain (remainder filled in from reference TRBV2 and TRBJ2-3): EPEVTQTPSHQVTQMGQEVILRCVPISNHLYFYWYRQILGQKVEFLVSFYNNEISEKSEIFDDQFSVERPDGSNFTLKIRSTKLEDSAMYFCASSGEKGGTDTQYFGPGTRLTVL.

This clone was seen only a few times. The rearrangement joins TRBV6-2 or TRBV6-3 to TRBJ2-7; D is possibly TRBD1 (6 bases). The germline gives CDR1 MNHEY, CDR2 SVGEGT. The V end was cut by 2 bases, the J end by 4 bases, with 12 bases between. This CDR3 comprises 14 residues. The CDR3 DNA reads TGTGCCAGCAGTTACGGGACACCACTTTACGAGCAGTACTTC. It is translated as CASSYGTPLYEQYF.

The genes are TRBV29-1 and TRBJ2-5, with D perhaps TRBD1 (6 bases). Germline V lookup: CDR1 SQVTM, CDR2 ANQGSEA. CDR3 length equals 13 residues. V lost 6 bases to trimming and J lost 5 bases, with 16 bases between them. DNA of the CDR3: TGCAGCGTGGAAACCACAGGGTTCGAGACCCAGTACTTC. It codes for CSVETTGFETQYF.

The chain combines TRBV11-2 with TRBJ2-5, with 8 bases that match TRBD2. The J segment lost 1 base and the V segment lost 3 bases, leaving 10 bases of the junction unmatched. The germline gives CDR1 SGHAT, CDR2 FQNNGV. This CDR3 contains 17 residues. CDR3 protein: CASSFTSGGLPQETQYF. Written as DNA, the CDR3 is TGTGCCAGCAGCTTTACAAGCGGGGGTCTCCCCCAAGAGACCCAGTACTTC.

Only one count was recorded for this clone. The genes are TRBV2 and TRBJ1-5; D remains ambiguous. Germline assignment: CDR1 SNHLY and CDR2 FYNNEI. The CDR3 is made up of 15 amino acids. The germline V and J ends were trimmed by 4 bases and 0 bases, with 10 bases remaining between them. The CDR3 bases are TGTGCCAGCAGTGCGACGGACTATAGCAATCAGCCCCAGCATTTT. This codes for CASSATDYSNQPQHF.

This chain links TRBV5-1 with TRBJ2-1, with D unclear. The V gene's germline CDR1 is SGHRS and CDR2 YFSETQ. With 4 bases removed from V and 4 bases from J, the gap between germline ends came to 12 bases. This CDR3 spans 14 amino acids. CDR3 protein: CASSPSPNYNEQFF. Written as DNA, the CDR3 is TGCGCCAGCAGCCCAAGCCCCAATTACAATGAGCAGTTCTTC.

CDR3 sequence: CASGDRTNTEAFF. DNA for the CDR3: TGTGCCAGCGGGGACAGGACAAACACTGAAGCTTTCTTT. The V and J genes are TRBV6-6 and TRBJ1-1; 8 positions agree with TRBD1. The CDR3 totals 13 residues. In germline, CDR1 is MNHNY, CDR2 SVGAGI (reference sequence). V dropped 8 bases and J dropped 2; count of bases not matched to a gene: 4.

The CDR3 region is CASSLAGINQPQHF. The CDR3 DNA reads TGTGCCAGCAGTTTAGCAGGGATCAATCAGCCCCAGCATTTT. The V call is TRBV28, the J call TRBJ1-5; a possible D gene is TRBD1 (5 bases). V was clipped by 2 bases and J by 3 bases, with 8 bases between them. Germline CDR1 reads MDHEN; CDR2 reads SYDVKM. The CDR3 consists of 14 residues.

The rearrangement joins TRBV29-1 to TRBJ1-3; D remains unclear. CDR3 length: 13 amino acids. The V gene lost 3 bases and the J gene lost 0 bases, with 6 bases spanning the gap. Germline lookup yields CDR1 SQVTM and CDR2 ANQGSEA. The CDR3 here is CSVDVSSGNTIYF. CDR3 DNA: TGCAGCGTTGATGTCAGCTCTGGAAACACCATATATTTT. Full variable domain (remainder filled in from reference TRBV29-1 and TRBJ1-3): SAVISQKPSRDICQRGTSLTIQCQVDSQVTMMFWYRQQPGQSLTLIATANQGSEATYESGFVIDKFPISRPNLTFSTLTVSNMSPEDSSIYLCSVDVSSGNTIYFGEGSWLTVV.

This chain joins TRBV24-1 and TRBJ2-5; D ambiguous. Trimming shortened V by 3 bases and J by 0 bases, and 4 bases separated the two germline ends. The CDR3 consists of 13 residues. The germline gives CDR1 KGHDR, CDR2 SFDVKD. The CDR3 sequence: CATSDHYQETQYF. The CDR3, as DNA: TGTGCCACCAGTGATCATTACCAAGAGACCCAGTACTTC.

The chain employs TRBV27 and TRBJ2-7, with a possible D match to TRBD1 (5 bases). This CDR3 is built from 14 residues. Between the trimmed V and J ends, which lost 5 bases and 5 bases, there was a span of 16 bases. Germline lookup yields CDR1 MNHEY and CDR2 SMNVEV (reference sequence). CDR3 residues: CASSLGHKGNEQYF. The CDR3 coding sequence is TGTGCCAGCAGTCTCGGACACAAGGGCAACGAGCAGTACTTC.

The chain recombines TRBV7-9 with TRBJ1-4; D possibly corresponds to TRBD1 (6 bases). V was cut by 5 bases and J by 2 bases, with 21 bases left in between. The CDR3 is made up of 18 amino acids. Germline values: CDR1 SEHNR, CDR2 FQNEAQ (reference sequence). The CDR3 protein is CASSPPTGGVWTNEKLFF. CDR3 nucleotides: TGTGCCAGCAGCCCCCCCACGGGGGGCGTTTGGACTAATGAAAAACTGTTTTTT.

The rearrangement links TRBV7-3 to TRBJ2-3; the match to TRBD2 covers 8 bases. This CDR3 has 16 amino acids. CDR1 SGHTA and CDR2 FQGTGA come from the germline V gene. Unmatched junction bases numbered 16, after V lost 8 bases and J lost 6 bases. Here the CDR3 DNA reads TGTGCCAGCGCGATGGAAGGCGGGGGGATCTTCGATACGCAGTATTTT. As protein: CASAMEGGGIFDTQYF.

V is TRBV7-9 and J is TRBJ1-4; TRBD1 agrees at 7 bases. CDR3 length: 17 amino acids. The V and J ends lost 5 bases and 1 base, in that order; junction bases with no gene match: 10. Germline V gene lookup returns CDR1 SEHNR and CDR2 FQNEAQ (reference sequence). CDR3 sequence: CASSTGTDSRTNEKLFF. CDR3 nucleotide sequence: TGTGCCAGCAGCACCGGGACAGACTCAAGAACTAATGAAAAACTGTTTTTT.

The chain employs TRBV14 and TRBJ2-7; possible D gene TRBD1, 5 bases. The V and J ends lost 0 bases and 0 bases respectively, with 9 bases between them. The CDR3 totals 15 residues. The V gene's germline CDR1 is SGHDN and CDR2 FVKESK. The CDR3 sequence: CASSQELTASYEQYF. The CDR3 region has the DNA TGTGCCAGCAGCCAAGAATTGACAGCCTCCTACGAGCAGTACTTC.

The V gene is TRBV7-6, the J gene TRBJ2-2; 7 bases agree with TRBD1. With V trimmed by 0 bases and J by 5 bases, 6 bases remained unmatched. This CDR3 has 16 residues. Germline assignment: CDR1 SGHVS and CDR2 FNYEAQ. CDR3 loop: CASSLASSGGTGELFF. The CDR3 nucleotides are TGTGCCAGCAGCTTAGCTTCGTCAGGGGGAACCGGGGAGCTGTTTTTT.

The chain employs TRBV9 and TRBJ1-4; the match to TRBD1 covers 7 bases. With V trimmed by 3 bases and J by 10 bases, 6 bases remained unmatched. Germline-derived CDR1 and CDR2 are SGDLS and YYNGEE. The CDR3 runs to 13 residues. In DNA form, the CDR3 reads TGTGCCAGCAGCGGTAACACAGGGGTAAAACTGTTTTTT. This translates into CASSGNTGVKLFF.

The J gene is TRBJ2-7, the V gene TRBV4-1; D is perhaps TRBD1 (5 bases). V lost 3 bases and J 2 bases, leaving 17 bases between the germline ends. The CDR3 extends over 16 amino acids. Germline-derived CDR1 and CDR2 are MGHRA and YSYEKL. The CDR3 loop reads CASSQGKGQGTYEQYF. The CDR3 DNA follows: TGCGCCAGCAGCCAGGGGAAAGGGCAGGGTACCTACGAGCAGTACTTC.

The chain uses TRBV15 and TRBJ1-5, with D perhaps TRBD1 (5 bases). This CDR3 region has 16 residues. Germline loops: CDR1 LNHNV, CDR2 YYDKDF (reference sequence). Trimming left V 0 bases short and J 1 base short, with 10 bases between. The CDR3 coding sequence is TGTGCCACCAGCAGAGATCCAGGGCAGAGCAATCAGCCCCAGCATTTT. The encoded protein is CATSRDPGQSNQPQHF.

This chain links TRBV18 with TRBJ1-6, with D unresolved. The V gene's germline CDR1 is KGHSH and CDR2 LQKENI. The V gene lost 1 base and the J gene lost 7 bases, with 11 bases spanning the gap. This CDR3 has 15 amino acids. The CDR3 spells CASSPRESENSPLHF. CDR3 nucleotide sequence: TGTGCCAGCTCACCACGGGAGAGTGAGAATTCACCCCTCCACTTT.

Regarding this clone: Other DNA sequences in the sample encode the same CDR3. V gene TRBV18 combines with J gene TRBJ2-5; TRBD1 is a possible D gene (5 bases). The CDR3 has 13 amino acids. CDR1 and CDR2 (germline): KGHSH, LQKENI. Trimming stripped 2 bases from V and 4 bases from J, with 8 bases between. The CDR3 region is CASSPGQGETQYF. The CDR3 region has the DNA TGTGCCAGCTCACCAGGGCAGGGAGAGACCCAGTACTTC.

This clone has more than one count but fewer than ten. The chain recombines TRBV11-2 with TRBJ2-7; 11 bases align to TRBD2. There are 15 residues in the CDR3. After removal of 5 bases from V and 3 bases from J, the junction contained 6 bases not matched to a gene. The germline V gene encodes CDR1 SGHAT and CDR2 FQNNGV. CDR3 nucleotide sequence: TGTGCCAGCAGCAACACAGGGACTAGCGGCTACGAGCAGTACTTC. Its protein product is CASSNTGTSGYEQYF.

The rearrangement joins TRBV5-1 to TRBJ2-5; 10 bases are shared with TRBD2. The CDR3 loop spans 16 amino acids. Trimming removed 3 bases from V and 2 bases from J; junction bases left unmatched: 7. CDR1 is SGHRS, CDR2 YFSETQ, per germline. In DNA form, the CDR3 reads TGCGCCAGCAGCTCTGGACTAGCGGAGCTACAAGAGACCCAGTACTTC. It specifies CASSSGLAELQETQYF.

This rearrangement joins TRBV6-1 to TRBJ1-6, with D unresolved. This CDR3 is built from 12 residues. Deletions cut 7 bases from V and 4 bases from J, with 5 bases between. Germline V gene data show CDR1 as MNHNS and CDR2 as SASEGT. CDR3 in DNA: TGTGCCAGCATGGAGTATAATTCACCCCTCCACTTT. This translates into CASMEYNSPLHF.